The 20 T cell receptor beta chains below were found in one sample sequenced in a study of blood T cell repertoires in COVID-19. Only in-frame clones appear in the TCRdb table, and some are missing; sequencing was by immunoSEQ multiplex PCR. The sample consists of 250,000 to 350,000 clones, approximately 85% of them appearing once. The material sequenced was PBMCs or T cells enriched from blood (not recorded which). The receptors originated from a woman in her twenties or thirties who had recovered from COVID-19.

The V call is TRBV7-2, the J call TRBJ2-1; 11 bases match TRBD2. The CDR3 has 16 residues. The V and J ends lost 5 bases and 6 bases, in that order; junction bases with no gene match: 9. In germline, CDR1 is SGHTA, CDR2 FQGNSA. The CDR3 bases are TGTGCCAGCAGCATCGCCGGGACTAGCGGACTCAATGAGCAGTTCTTC. This sequence encodes CASSIAGTSGLNEQFF.

This clone was counted many times. The chain is built from TRBV28 and TRBJ1-4, with D possibly TRBD1 on 6 matching bases. V was pared by 6 bases and J by 8 bases, with 13 bases between. The CDR3 has 13 residues. The germline CDR1 and CDR2 sequences are MDHEN and SYDVKM. The CDR3 reads CASRSQGGEKLFF. CDR3 DNA sequence: TGTGCCAGCAGGTCACAGGGAGGGGAAAAACTGTTTTTT. The full variable domain, completed using reference TRBV28 and TRBJ1-4, is DVKVTQSSRYLVKRTGEKVFLECVQDMDHENMFWYRQDPGLGLRLIYFSYDVKMKEKGDIPEGYSVSREKKERFSLILESASTNQTSMYLCASRSQGGEKLFFGSGTQLSVL.

This clone is a singleton in its sample. The rearrangement uses TRBV28 and TRBJ2-7; a possible D gene is TRBD1 (6 bases). With 5 bases removed from V and 4 bases from J, the gap between germline ends came to 15 bases. The CDR3 is 14 residues long. Germline CDR1 MDHEN, CDR2 SYDVKM. CDR3 residues: CASSPRTAAYEQYF. CDR3 nucleotide sequence: TGTGCCAGCAGTCCCCGGACAGCAGCGTACGAGCAGTACTTC.

The chain uses TRBV28 and TRBJ2-3; 14 bases fit TRBD2. This CDR3 region has 17 residues. Losses at the gene ends were 8 bases for V and 6 bases for J; bases not matched to a gene: 13. Germline V lookup: CDR1 MDHEN, CDR2 SYDVKM. CDR3 loop: CASPQAGTSGSIDTQYF. CDR3 nucleotide sequence: TGTGCCAGCCCACAGGCCGGGACTAGCGGGAGTATCGATACGCAGTATTTT.

This clone came up once. The rearrangement links TRBV6-4 to TRBJ2-3; D remains ambiguous. Looked up from germline, CDR1 is MRHNA and CDR2 is SNTAGT. V was trimmed by 0 bases and J by 4 bases, leaving 5 bases between them. This CDR3 is built from 13 residues. DNA for the CDR3: TGTGCCAGCAGTGACTCCACATCAGATACGCAGTATTTT. Encoded protein: CASSDSTSDTQYF.

V usage is TRBV7-9 and J usage is TRBJ2-7, with D hard to call. Germline loops: CDR1 SEHNR, CDR2 FQNEAQ (reference sequence). V lost 2 bases to trimming and J lost 4 bases, with 6 bases between them. The CDR3 extends over 12 amino acids. CDR3 coding DNA: TGTGCCAGCAGCTTAATTTCTTACGAGCAGTACTTC. Its translation: CASSLISYEQYF.

This sequence joins TRBV30 and TRBJ2-3, with TRBD2 as a possible D gene (6 bases). CDR1 and CDR2 (germline): GTSNPN, SVGIG (reference sequence). The CDR3 is made up of 18 amino acids. Trimming removed 1 base at V and 2 bases at J, with 22 bases between. CDR3 DNA: TGTGCCTGGAGTGGGTTAGCGGAACATGGTCGGGTCACAGATACGCAGTATTTT. It codes for CAWSGLAEHGRVTDTQYF.

This sequence joins TRBV28 and TRBJ1-3, with D tentatively TRBD1 (6 bases). Germline V CDR1 and CDR2: MDHEN, SYDVKM. Trimming took 5 bases from V and 0 from J, leaving 11 bases between them. The CDR3 sequence is 15 residues long. CDR3: CASSLRGSSGNTIYF. The CDR3 DNA follows: TGTGCCAGCAGTCTCAGGGGCTCCTCTGGAAACACCATATATTTT.

The CDR3 protein is CASSLGTSSPNEQFF. As DNA, the CDR3 is TGTGCCAGCAGCTTAGGCACTAGCTCCCCCAATGAGCAGTTCTTC. The chain joins TRBV7-2 to TRBJ2-1; a possible D gene is TRBD2 (6 bases). There are 15 residues in the CDR3. Trimming took off 1 base at V and 6 bases at J, with 13 bases between the two ends. Germline-derived CDR1 and CDR2 are SGHTA and FQGNSA.

This clone was picked up one time. The V and J genes are TRBV27 and TRBJ1-2, with 9 bases lining up with TRBD1. CDR1 is MNHEY, CDR2 SMNVEV, per germline (reference sequence). The ends lost 4 bases at V and 4 bases at J; junction bases unmatched: 10. The CDR3 loop spans 16 amino acids. CDR3 residues: CASSWFVGDRVYGYTF. In nucleotides, the CDR3 is TGTGCCAGCAGTTGGTTCGTGGGGGACAGGGTCTATGGCTACACCTTC.

This clone was found many times. The chain employs TRBV5-4 and TRBJ2-2; 11 nucleotides align to TRBD1. Germline CDR1 and CDR2: SGHNT and YYREEE (reference sequence). With 3 bases clipped from V and 5 bases from J, the junction kept 6 bases outside the gene matches. This CDR3 contains 16 residues. The CDR3 DNA sequence: TGTGCCAGCAGCTACGGGACAGGGGGAAAAACCGGGGAGCTGTTTTTT. It encodes CASSYGTGGKTGELFF.

V gene TRBV7-3 combines with J gene TRBJ1-2; TRBD1 matches at 9 bases. The CDR3 has 13 residues. The V and J ends lost 5 bases and 8 bases, in that order; junction bases with no gene match: 6. Germline V gives CDR1 SGHTA, CDR2 FQGTGA. This CDR3 reads CASSRDRDGGYTF. DNA of the CDR3: TGTGCCAGCAGCCGGGACAGGGACGGCGGCTACACCTTC.

The rearrangement joins TRBV2 to TRBJ1-6; the match to TRBD1 covers 7 bases. With V trimmed by 8 bases and J by 4 bases, 2 bases remained unmatched. The CDR3 has 13 residues. Germline V gene data show CDR1 as SNHLY and CDR2 as FYNNEI. In DNA, the CDR3 is TGTGCCAGCGAGGGACAGTATAATTCACCCCTCCACTTT. Encoded protein: CASEGQYNSPLHF.

The chain recombines TRBV18 with TRBJ1-5, with TRBD1 as a possible D gene (5 bases). The germline CDR1 and CDR2 sequences are KGHSH and LQKENI. Deletions cut 0 bases from V and 3 bases from J, with 9 bases between. The CDR3 is made up of 15 amino acids. The chain's CDR3 is CASSPPGQHNQPQHF. In nucleotides, the CDR3 is TGTGCCAGCTCACCACCGGGGCAGCACAATCAGCCCCAGCATTTT.

The chain joins TRBV10-3 to TRBJ2-1; TRBD2 agrees at 12 bases. The V gene's germline CDR1 is ENHRY and CDR2 SYGVKD. Trimming at V came to 9 bases and at J to 6 bases, leaving 3 bases not matched to a gene. The CDR3 runs 13 residues. The CDR3 loop is CAMGLAGPNEQFF. CDR3 DNA sequence: TGTGCCATGGGACTAGCGGGTCCCAATGAGCAGTTCTTC.

In its sample, this clone was seen a few times. This chain uses TRBV6-4 with TRBJ2-2; D is possibly TRBD1 (6 bases). The CDR3 sequence is 13 residues long. Germline V gene lookup returns CDR1 MRHNA and CDR2 SNTAGT. V dropped 5 bases and J dropped 5 bases, with 9 bases sitting between them. Here the CDR3 reads CASSPGQTGELFF. The CDR3 nucleotides are TGTGCCAGCAGTCCCGGACAGACCGGGGAGCTGTTTTTT.

This chain uses TRBV19 with TRBJ1-1; 9 bases line up with TRBD1. Germline-derived CDR1 and CDR2 are LNHDA and SQIVND (reference sequence). The CDR3 is 13 residues long. J gave up 9 bases and V 4 bases, and 6 bases lay outside the gene matches. The CDR3 DNA is TGTGCCAGTAGTACCGCCGGGACAGGGAAAGCTTTCTTT. It specifies CASSTAGTGKAFF.

The rearrangement uses TRBV18 and TRBJ1-1, with 8 bases that match TRBD1. CDR3 size: 16 residues. Trimming took 3 bases from V and 0 from J; bases not matched to a gene: 6. Germline CDR1 and CDR2: KGHSH and LQKENI. The CDR3 sequence: CASSPKAGGMNTEAFF. The CDR3 DNA sequence: TGTGCCAGCTCACCGAAGGCAGGGGGCATGAACACTGAAGCTTTCTTT.

The CDR3: CASSLQGVRNTEAFF. As DNA, the CDR3 is TGTGCCAGCAGCTTACAAGGAGTTAGGAACACTGAAGCTTTCTTT. The rearrangement uses TRBV7-2 and TRBJ1-1; D is unresolved. CDR1 SGHTA and CDR2 FQGNSA come from the germline V gene. This CDR3 comprises 15 residues. V was clipped by 2 bases and J by 1 base, with 11 bases between them.

The V call is TRBV4-2, the J call TRBJ2-7, with D unclear. Germline assignment: CDR1 LGHNA and CDR2 YNFKEQ. Trimming shortened V by 4 bases and J by 3 bases, and 16 bases separated the two germline ends. This CDR3 is 15 amino acids long. CDR3 DNA sequence: TGTGCCAGCAGCCCCCGGTCGTATCTGAACTACGAGCAGTACTTC. It encodes CASSPRSYLNYEQYF.